This T cell receptor (beta chain) was captured in a study of vaccination and CD4 T cells after COVID-19 (dated by TCRdb to about 2022). About the study as a whole: The convalescent cohort included six males and four females, with two Hispanic individuals, seven Caucasians, two Asians and one multiracial person. Post-COVID blood samples were collected from convalescent patients a median of around 96 days after diagnosis, with a range of about 30 to 161 days. For stimulating the cultures, overlapping spike peptide pools were used, derived from SARS-CoV-2 as well as from the common cold coronaviruses HCoV-NL63, HCoV-OC43 and HCoV-229E. Participants got two doses of the Pfizer-BioNTech BNT162b2 vaccine (n=8) or two doses of the Moderna mRNA-1273 vaccine (n=2). Control cultures received a CEFX viral epitope pool as the positive control, an HIV-1 Nef peptide pool as the negative control, or no peptide. Post-vaccine blood samples were collected a median of about 69 days after the second vaccine dose, ranging from roughly 13 to 250 days. The spike-specific CD4+ TCR repertoire was compared before and after mRNA vaccination in under 11 COVID-19 convalescent patients and a handful of infection-naive healthy vaccine recipients.

This clonotype turned up a few times. This clone's antigen is unknown. Base quality data are lacking; no much larger clone is found one base away. The treatment or condition tag for this specimen amounts to: approximately 9-day PBMC culture with coronavirus spike peptide pools or control peptides (ViraFEST assay). The ViraFEST assay was used in the study, in which antigen-specific T cells were expanded with peptide pools and expanded clonotypes were subsequently identified by TCR sequencing. Negative nucleocapsid antibody tests before and after vaccination confirmed that the healthy vaccine recipients had no prior SARS-CoV-2 infection. More than 1.5 million PBMCs per well were cultured in IMDM with approximately 5.2% human AB serum and 8.5 to 10 IU/ml IL-2, plus 10 ug/ml peptide pools. Half of the culture medium was replaced with fresh IL-2-containing medium on days 3 and 7. Once the cells had been in culture for over 9 days, the EasySep CD4+ T cell isolation kit was used to isolate CD4+ T cells by negative selection. Ficoll-Paque Plus gradient centrifugation was used to isolate PBMCs from whole blood, and the isolated PBMCs were then either used fresh or cryopreserved at -140C. Each culture condition was generally run in triplicate wells.

V lost 5 bases and J lost 6 bases; the stretch between them is 5 bases long. Counted from cysteine to phenylalanine, this CDR3 has 10 amino acids. The only DNA kept is the CDR3, 30 bases in frame from the first base. Libraries came from PCR. TCR sequencing of DNA from cultured CD4+ T cells used the Oncomine TCR Beta short-read assay at the Johns Hopkins FTIC core. Genomic DNA was extracted from the cultured CD4+ T cells with the QIAamp micro DNA kit. Oncomine TCR Beta libraries made from cultured CD4+ T cells were pooled using unique dual indexes and sequenced on an Illumina iSeq 100. Processing in the source paper ran as follows. Non-productive sequences were removed, and CDR3s that did not start with C, did not end with F or W, or were shorter than 7 amino acids were discarded. Antigen-specific clonotypes were identified using the MANAFEST web application through comparison of peptide-stimulated wells with reference and other culture wells. For a clone to be called positive, the clone needed an FDR below 0.05, an odds ratio above 5, and a productive frequency above 0.1% in at least two of three replicate wells. A clonotype counted as cross-reactive if it showed significant expansion both in the SARS-CoV-2 spike wells and in at least one common cold coronavirus spike condition. Using R version 3.6.1, CDR3 homology was evaluated through Levenshtein distances (stringdist) along with unrooted phylogenetic trees (ape). TCRdb reworked the public reads: Q25 trimming with fastp, MiXCR clone assembly, productive beta chains retained. Rows are combined by CDR3 protein, so each entry shows the most common genes and DNA. The V and J calls were not made by the authors but by TCRdb's processing. This sample comprises around 15,000 distinct CDR3 sequences, approximately 47% of them detected only once. The ten most abundant clones make up over 15% of the sample.

The paper's findings and limits, for the study overall: Of the vaccine-specific clones in convalescent patients, 304 of 307, or nearly all, reacted only to SARS-CoV-2 spike and did not cross-react with common cold coronaviruses. The study included relatively few convalescent patients and did not analyze early timepoints after natural infection. Among the post-vaccine SARS-CoV-2-reactive clones in convalescent patients, a median about 86% showed up only after vaccination, which suggests vaccine-specific priming. The median count of SARS-CoV-2-reactive clonotypes went up from approximately 22 after infection to 38 after vaccination, although the change was not significant.

The clonotype was recovered from a human donor who received a COVID-19 vaccine. The sequence links TRBV5-3 to TRBJ1-1; too little of a D gene remains to name it. TRBV5-3 falls under the ORF class, with uncertain function. The sequencing here drew on CD4+ T cells from blood, cultured in vitro, taken before SARS-CoV-2 vaccination. The sequenced DNA is TGTGCCAGAAGGACGGCTGAAGCTTTCTTT. It specifies CARRTAEAFF.